Below, 21 T cell receptor beta chains from the same sample are listed, as sequenced in a study of T cell repertoires in cytomegalovirus infection. TCRdb reanalysed the reads using MiXCR and keeps one entry per CDR3 protein. Here the sample spans about 830,000 distinct CDR3 sequences, approximately 29% being singletons. Their target antigens are unknown. The sequences come from cultured CD8+ T cells from PBMCs, collected from culture after CMV antigen stimulation. The source is a human donor in good health (CMV status not recorded). Some clones in this sample may be carry-over from other donors' samples.

The V call is TRBV27, the J call TRBJ2-1; 8 positions match TRBD1. The CDR3 is made up of 14 amino acids. The V gene's germline CDR1 is MNHEY and CDR2 SMNVEV (reference sequence). The trim removed 5 bases at V and 7 bases at J, leaving 7 bases unmatched. The CDR3 DNA is TGTGCCAGCAGTCTCCGGACAGGGTTGAATGAGCAGTTCTTC. Translating it yields CASSLRTGLNEQFF.

Ten or more counts support this clonotype. CDR3: CASSLGLEVGETQYF. The CDR3 DNA is TGTGCCAGCAGCTTGGGACTAGAAGTTGGGGAGACCCAGTACTTC. The chain couples TRBV7-6 to TRBJ2-5, with 8 nucleotides matching TRBD2. Germline-derived CDR1 and CDR2 are SGHVS and FNYEAQ. The V gene end was trimmed by 3 bases and the J gene end by 5 bases; junction bases not matched to a gene: 8. The CDR3 runs to 15 residues. Full variable domain (rest looked up from reference TRBV7-6 and TRBJ2-5): GAGVSQSPRYKVTKRGQDVALRCDPISGHVSLYWYRQALGQGPEFLTYFNYEAQQDKSGLPNDRFSAERPEGSISTLTIQRTEQRDSAMYRCASSLGLEVGETQYFGPGTRLLVL.

The CDR3 spells CASSFMAGGTGDTQYF. The CDR3 DNA sequence: TGTGCCAGCAGTTTTATGGCGGGGGGAACCGGAGATACGCAGTATTTT. The chain has TRBV12-3 or TRBV12-4 and TRBJ2-3; 8 bases are a match to TRBD2. This CDR3 region has 16 residues. V lost 3 bases to trimming and J lost 5 bases; unmatched junction nucleotides: 10.

The chain combines TRBV7-6 with TRBJ2-1; 8 bases match TRBD2. Per germline, CDR1 SGHVS and CDR2 FNYEAQ. Unmatched junction bases numbered 6, after V lost 4 bases and J lost 7 bases. The CDR3 is made up of 14 amino acids. CDR3 loop: CASSSDSGVNEQFF. CDR3 bases: TGTGCCAGCAGCTCGGATAGCGGGGTGAATGAGCAGTTCTTC.

Worth noting for this clonotype: A clone one base away is much larger, so this may be a read error. This sequence joins TRBV6-5 and TRBJ2-7, with a possible D match to TRBD1 (6 bases). The CDR3 runs 16 residues. The germline gives CDR1 MNHEY, CDR2 SVGAGI. V was cut by 5 bases and J by 3 bases, with 20 bases left in between. CDR3 residues: CASSRNRDMGFYEQYF. Here the CDR3 DNA reads TGTGCCAGCAGTCGAAACCGGGACATGGGTTTCTACGAGCAGTACTTC.

Only a few counts were recorded for this clonotype. The chain carries TRBV7-6 and TRBJ2-2; possibly TRBD1 or TRBD2 for D (5 bases each). Germline CDR1 reads SGHVS; CDR2 reads FNYEAQ. The CDR3 is made up of 15 amino acids. The V end lost 5 bases, the J end lost 6 bases, and 16 bases lay between the germline ends. The CDR3 region has the DNA TGTGCCAGCAGCGGGACCGGACTGAGGCCCGGGGAGCTGTTTTTT. Amino acids: CASSGTGLRPGELFF.

This clonotype was recorded at least ten times. This sequence joins TRBV7-9 and TRBJ2-2; D gene unclear. With 8 bases removed from V and 4 bases from J, the gap between germline ends came to 8 bases. CDR1 SEHNR and CDR2 FQNEAQ come from the germline V gene (reference sequence). This CDR3 is 12 amino acids long. The CDR3 region is CASFLGTGELFF. The CDR3 DNA reads as TGTGCCAGCTTCCTCGGCACCGGGGAGCTGTTTTTT. The full variable domain, with the rest looked up from reference TRBV7-9 and TRBJ2-2, is DTGVSQNPRHKITKRGQNVTFRCDPISEHNRLYWYRQTLGQGPEFLTYFQNEAQLEKSRLLSDRFSAERPKGSFSTLEIQRTEQGDSAMYLCASFLGTGELFFGEGSRLTVL.

This clonotype has a handful of counts. The V and J genes are TRBV12-3 or TRBV12-4 and TRBJ2-2; D is possibly TRBD2 (5 bases). The length of the CDR3 is 14 residues. Trimming left V 9 bases short and J 3 bases short, with 14 bases between. The DNA for the CDR3 is TGTGCCAGTACTTCCTCGCGGGACACCGGGGAGCTGTTTTTT. Translated: CASTSSRDTGELFF.

A remark on this clonotype: One base away lies a much larger clone, so this may be a sequencing read error. The chain employs TRBV7-2 and TRBJ2-1, with a possible D match to TRBD1 (5 bases). Germline values: CDR1 SGHTA, CDR2 FQGNSA. There are 17 residues in the CDR3. The CDR3 spells CVSSPRVTASSYNEQFF. CDR3 nucleotide sequence: TGTGTCAGCAGCCCCCGGGTGACAGCTAGCTCCTACAATGAGCAGTTCTTC.

This clonotype was seen a few times. This sequence joins TRBV12-3 or TRBV12-4 and TRBJ1-5; a weak D match, TRBD1 (5 bases). The CDR3 extends over 14 amino acids. V shed 5 bases and J shed 2 bases, with 10 bases lying between them. CDR3 bases: TGTGCCAGCAGTGAAAGAGGGGGCAATCAGCCCCAGCATTTT. It is translated as CASSERGGNQPQHF.

This clonotype was seen a handful of times. The V and J genes are TRBV2 and TRBJ1-2; D is undetermined. The V end was cut by 6 bases, the J end by 2 bases, with 16 bases between. The V gene's germline CDR1 is SNHLY and CDR2 FYNNEI. This CDR3 has 15 amino acids. CDR3 nucleotide sequence: TGTGCCAGCAGGGGCTACGACGGAGGAAACTATGGCTACACCTTC. Amino acid sequence: CASRGYDGGNYGYTF.

Written as DNA, the CDR3 is TGTGCCAGCAGCTTGGAGGCCGGGACTGACAATGAGCAGTTCTTC. Translated: CASSLEAGTDNEQFF. The rearrangement joins TRBV5-8 to TRBJ2-1; D is perhaps TRBD2 (6 bases). V lost 0 bases, J lost 5 bases, and 12 bases lay in between. The V gene's germline CDR1 is SGHTS and CDR2 YDEGEE. There are 15 residues in the CDR3.

J is TRBJ1-1 and V is TRBV7-8, with 7 bases identical to TRBD1. This CDR3 contains 14 residues. Germline values: CDR1 SGHVS, CDR2 FQNEAQ. Trimming cost V 4 bases and J 7 bases; bases outside gene matches: 9. As DNA, the CDR3 is TGTGCCAGCAGCTCCCCGGGACAGAGGTTTGAAGCTTTCTTT. This translates into CASSSPGQRFEAFF. Full variable domain (remainder filled in from reference TRBV7-8 and TRBJ1-1): GAGVSQSPRYKVAKRGQDVALRCDPISGHVSLFWYQQALGQGPEFLTYFQNEAQLDKSGLPSDRFFAERPEGSVSTLKIQRTQQEDSAVYLCASSSPGQRFEAFFGQGTRLTVV.

This clonotype showed up many times. The gene calls are TRBV5-6 and TRBJ1-1; tentative D call: TRBD1 (6 bases). Germline CDR1 and CDR2: SGHDT and YYEEEE. The ends were cut back, 4 bases at V and 5 bases at J, with 12 bases in the middle. The CDR3 sequence is 13 residues long. CDR3 bases: TGTGCCAGCAGCCCTGAGGGGGGAACTGAAGCTTTCTTT. Protein sequence: CASSPEGGTEAFF.

This rearrangement joins TRBV27 to TRBJ2-3; 9 nucleotides match TRBD2. The CDR3 runs to 18 residues. Trimming at V came to 2 bases and at J to 8 bases, leaving 17 bases not matched to a gene. From germline, CDR1 is MNHEY and CDR2 SMNVEV (reference sequence). CDR3 nucleotides: TGTGCCAGCAGTTTAAATTGGGGACTAGCATTCGGCCAGGGTACGCAGTATTTT. It is translated as CASSLNWGLAFGQGTQYF.

This clonotype was detected a few times. This sequence joins TRBV6-1 and TRBJ2-1; 9 bases line up with TRBD1. V shed 7 bases, J shed 1 base, and the junction held 8 bases outside the gene matches. Per germline, CDR1 MNHNS and CDR2 SASEGT. The CDR3 is 16 residues long. In DNA form, the CDR3 reads TGTGCCAGCACCGGACAGGGGAAGGGGTCCTACAATGAGCAGTTCTTC. Translated: CASTGQGKGSYNEQFF.

About this clonotype: A read error may explain this, as a much larger clone is one base away. The chain has TRBV7-2 and TRBJ2-6, with 7 bases fitting TRBD1. Per the germline V gene, CDR1 is SGHTA and CDR2 is FQGNSA. The CDR3 is made up of 19 amino acids. The CDR3 region has the DNA TGTGCCAACAGCCCCCGGACAGGCCGACCTCTCTCTGGGGCCAACGTCCTGACTTTC. Encoded protein: CANSPRTGRPLSGANVLTF.

The chain is built from TRBV3-1 and TRBJ1-1; TRBD1 agrees at 11 bases. The CDR3 length is 18 residues. Germline loops: CDR1 LGHDT, CDR2 YNNKEL (reference sequence). V dropped 0 bases and J dropped 5; count of bases not matched to a gene: 11. CDR3 sequence: CASSQDRGTGGPGTEAFF. The CDR3 bases are TGTGCCAGCAGCCAAGATCGAGGGACAGGGGGACCGGGAACTGAAGCTTTCTTT.

The chain is built from TRBV27 and TRBJ1-3; D ambiguous. The CDR3 has 16 amino acids. V was trimmed by 6 bases and J by 5 bases, leaving 20 bases between them. The germline gives CDR1 MNHEY, CDR2 SMNVEV (reference sequence). The CDR3 reads CASSPVSPLDRNTIYF. The CDR3 bases are TGTGCCAGCAGCCCTGTCTCCCCCTTAGATCGAAACACCATATATTTT.

V usage is TRBV7-9 and J usage is TRBJ1-6, with 8 nucleotides matching TRBD1. The V gene end was trimmed by 5 bases and the J gene end by 13 bases; junction bases not matched to a gene: 10. In germline, CDR1 is SEHNR, CDR2 FQNEAQ (reference sequence). This CDR3 region has 14 residues. The CDR3 sequence is CASSLGTGSLPLHF. The CDR3 nucleotides read TGTGCCAGCAGCCTAGGGACAGGTTCTTTGCCCCTCCACTTT.

The V and J genes are TRBV10-3 and TRBJ2-5, with unresolved D. With 3 bases removed from V and 5 bases from J, the gap between germline ends came to 13 bases. Germline lookup yields CDR1 ENHRY and CDR2 SYGVKD. This CDR3 spans 14 amino acids. DNA for the CDR3: TGTGCCATCAGTGAAGGTAGAGGTACCGAGACCCAGTACTTC. Translation gives CAISEGRGTETQYF.